This is a list of T cell receptor beta chains from one sample in a study of blood T cell repertoires in COVID-19. Data came from immunoSEQ multiplex PCR; TCRdb stores just in-frame clones and leaves some out. Here the sample spans around 190,000 clones, more than 70% being singletons. The sequenced sample was peripheral blood. All receptors derive from a human donor in a cohort sampled during active COVID-19. The CDR3 runs from the conserved cysteine through the conserved F or W. D genes are given only for firm matches. Size is stated for part of the rows, as once, few or many counts, or as a class when the clone is expanded.

-,TRBV4-1,TRBJ1-1,-,16,CASSQETGNLNTEAFF,TGCGCCAGCAGCCAAGAAACAGGAAATTTGAACACTGAAGCTTTCTTT
-,TRBV6-6,TRBJ2-7,-,13,CASSYQDTYEQYF,TGTGCCAGCAGTTACCAGGATACCTACGAGCAGTACTTC
-,TRBV30,TRBJ1-2,-,17,CAWRRPTGSLNLDGYTF,TGTGCCTGGAGGAGACCTACAGGGTCCCTAAACTTGGATGGCTACACCTTC
TRBD1,TRBV19,TRBJ1-6,-,15,CASSIDGTGGSPLHF,TGTGCCAGTAGTATAGATGGGACAGGGGGTTCACCCCTCCACTTT
-,TRBV5-5,TRBJ1-1,-,15,CASSPRTGTYTEAFF,TGTGCCAGCAGCCCACGGACTGGGACTTACACTGAAGCTTTCTTT
TRBD2,TRBV29-1,TRBJ2-5,-,14,CSVSPTSGGETQYF,TGCAGCGTTTCGCCCACTAGCGGGGGAGAGACCCAGTACTTC
TRBD2,TRBV2,TRBJ2-7,-,15,CASSEGRGGAYEQYF,TGTGCCAGCAGTGAAGGTCGCGGGGGGGCCTACGAGCAGTACTTC
-,TRBV2,TRBJ2-7,-,14,CASRSLSGPYEQYF,TGTGCCAGCAGGTCCCTCTCAGGGCCCTACGAGCAGTACTTC
TRBD2,TRBV6-5,TRBJ2-1,-,15,CASSYTSAPYNEQFF,TGTGCCAGCAGCTACACTAGCGCGCCCTACAATGAGCAGTTCTTC
TRBD1,TRBV27,TRBJ1-2,-,13,CASSPRDRGRYTF,TGTGCCAGCAGTCCCCGGGACAGGGGGCGGTACACCTTC
-,TRBV18,TRBJ2-7,-,11,CASSSSYEQYF,TGTGCCAGCTCTTCATCCTACGAGCAGTACTTC
TRBD1,TRBV6-5,TRBJ2-7,-,15,CASSNRDRGPYEQYF,TGTGCCAGCAGTAACCGGGACAGGGGACCCTACGAGCAGTACTTC
TRBD1,TRBV7-6,TRBJ2-7,few,15,CASSLGTGPSYEQYF,TGTGCCAGCAGCTTGGGGACAGGACCTTCCTACGAGCAGTACTTC
-,TRBV3-1/TRBV3-2,TRBJ2-5,few,11,CASSPGETQYF,TGTGCCAGCTCACCGGGGGAGACCCAGTACTTC
-,TRBV7-2,TRBJ1-6,many,17,CASSLDSLGSYNSPLHF,TGTGCCAGCAGCTTGGACAGTTTGGGCTCCTATAATTCACCCCTCCACTTT
-,TRBV5-1,TRBJ1-1,many,14,CASSLASGGTEAFF,TGCGCCAGCAGCTTGGCTTCTGGCGGCACTGAAGCTTTCTTT
-,TRBV28,TRBJ1-3,-,12,CASSLRGNTIYF,TGTGCCAGCAGCCTCCGTGGAAACACCATATATTTT
TRBD1,TRBV5-1,TRBJ1-6,-,16,CASSLQGSIYNSPLHF,TGCGCCAGCAGCTTACAGGGGAGCATCTATAATTCACCCCTCCACTTT
TRBD2,TRBV19,TRBJ2-7,-,15,CASSISSGGNYEQYF,TGTGCCAGTAGTATCTCTAGCGGGGGAAACTACGAGCAGTACTTC
-,TRBV24-1,TRBJ2-7,-,13,CATSEKGLYEQYF,TGTGCCACCAGTGAGAAGGGACTCTACGAGCAGTACTTC
TRBD1,TRBV4-3,TRBJ2-5,-,16,CASSQGGTGGFKTQYF,TGCGCCAGCAGCCAAGGGGGGACAGGGGGGTTTAAGACCCAGTACTTC
-,TRBV18,TRBJ2-2,-,16,CASSDRGGVGTGELFF,TGTGCCAGCTCCGACCGTGGAGGGGTCGGCACCGGGGAGCTGTTTTTT
-,TRBV7-9,TRBJ2-1,-,14,CASSLDGGGNEQFF,TGTGCCAGCAGCTTAGACGGGGGAGGAAATGAGCAGTTCTTC
TRBD2,TRBV19,TRBJ2-1,-,16,CASKLGLAGGFHEQFF,TGTGCCAGTAAACTCGGACTAGCGGGAGGGTTCCATGAGCAGTTCTTC
TRBD2,TRBV13,TRBJ2-1,few,15,CASSSTSGGYNEQFF,TGTGCCAGCAGCTCGACTAGCGGGGGATACAATGAGCAGTTCTTC
-,TRBV7-8,TRBJ2-7,-,14,CASSLASRDYEQYF,TGTGCCAGCAGCTTAGCTTCCCGGGACTACGAGCAGTACTTC
-,TRBV7-2,TRBJ2-7,-,14,CASSPSSGYYEQYF,TGTGCCAGCAGCCCGTCCTCAGGGTACTACGAGCAGTACTTC
-,TRBV10-2,TRBJ2-4,once,14,CASNPGARDGIQYF,TGCGCCAGCAACCCGGGAGCCAGGGACGGCATTCAGTACTTC
TRBD1,TRBV9,TRBJ2-1,-,16,CASSVAIGTGVNEQFF,TGTGCCAGCAGCGTAGCTATAGGGACAGGGGTCAATGAGCAGTTCTTC
TRBD1,TRBV7-9,TRBJ1-4,-,15,CASSPGTGIAAKLFF,TGTGCCAGCAGCCCGGGGACAGGGATCGCAGCCAAACTGTTTTTT
-,TRBV5-1,TRBJ2-5,-,13,CASSFGGQETQYF,TGCGCCAGCAGCTTCGGCGGACAAGAGACCCAGTACTTC
TRBD1,TRBV23-1,TRBJ2-7,-,16,CASNGTGDMNFYEQYF,TGCGCCAGCAATGGGACAGGGGATATGAATTTCTACGAGCAGTACTTC
-,TRBV19,TRBJ2-7,-,13,CASSFSISYEQYF,TGTGCCAGTAGTTTTAGTATCTCCTACGAGCAGTACTTC
-,TRBV7-2,TRBJ2-5,-,14,CASSLDLASGTQYF,TGTGCCAGCAGCTTAGACTTAGCTAGTGGGACCCAGTACTTC
-,TRBV10-3,TRBJ1-2,-,13,CAIRPGFDYGYTF,TGTGCCATCAGACCAGGGTTTGACTATGGCTACACCTTC
-,TRBV5-1,TRBJ1-1,once,15,CASSWGLDENTEAFF,TGCGCCAGCAGCTGGGGACTAGACGAGAACACTGAAGCTTTCTTT
TRBD1,TRBV18,TRBJ2-3,-,14,CASSPGQGTDTQYF,TGTGCCAGCTCACCGGGACAGGGCACAGATACGCAGTATTTT
TRBD1,TRBV3-1/TRBV3-2,TRBJ2-7,-,16,CASSPFRQGNLYEQYF,TGTGCCAGCAGCCCTTTCCGACAGGGTAATCTTTACGAGCAGTACTTC
TRBD2,TRBV9,TRBJ2-5,once,18,CASSVGGTSGGVYETQYF,TGTGCCAGCAGCGTAGGCGGTACTAGCGGGGGGGTATACGAGACCCAGTACTTC
-,TRBV10-3,TRBJ2-5,-,12,CAISGNSEGLYF,TGTGCCATCAGTGGAAACTCTGAGGGCCTATACTTC
TRBD2,TRBV3-1/TRBV3-2,TRBJ2-1,-,15,CASSPSGRAGNEQFF,TGTGCCAGCAGCCCTAGCGGGAGGGCCGGCAATGAGCAGTTCTTC